Each of the 30 T cell receptor beta chains below was sequenced from the same sample in a study of blood T cell repertoires in COVID-19. The table came from immunoSEQ multiplex PCR; TCRdb's copy has only in-frame clones and leaves some out. Of 120,000 or so clones in the sample, roughly 87% are singletons; the top ten hold 25% to 30%. The specimen was peripheral blood. The receptors originated from a woman older than 75 with acute or convalescent COVID-19.

The rearrangement links TRBV6-1 to TRBJ2-7; 10 nucleotides match TRBD1. Germline CDR1 is MNHNS and CDR2 is SASEGT. The ends lost 4 bases at V and 3 bases at J; junction bases unmatched: 9. CDR3 size: 16 residues. CDR3 sequence reads: CASSARRTGGDYEQYV. The CDR3 nucleotides are TGTGCCAGCAGTGCCCGCCGGACAGGGGGGGACTACGAGCAGTACGTC.

The CDR3 coding sequence is TGTGCCAGCAGACGCACCGAGGCAACTAATGAAAAACTGTTTTTT. It specifies CASRRTEATNEKLFF. The chain couples TRBV7-9 to TRBJ1-4; D remains ambiguous. CDR1 SEHNR and CDR2 FQNEAQ come from the germline V gene (reference sequence). The CDR3 is 15 amino acids. V dropped 6 bases and J dropped 0 bases, with 11 bases sitting between them.

This chain uses TRBV6-6 with TRBJ1-5; no clear D. CDR1 is MNHNY, CDR2 SVGAGI, per germline (reference sequence). V dropped 6 bases and J dropped 2 bases, with 14 bases sitting between them. The CDR3 has 15 residues. CDR3 sequence (DNA): TGTGCCAGCAGCTCTCGGGGAGGAGGCAATCAGCCCCAGCATTTT. Its translation is CASSSRGGGNQPQHF.

DNA of the CDR3: TGTGCCAGCAGCTTATCGGACTGGAGCACTGAAGCTTTCTTT. It is translated as CASSLSDWSTEAFF. The J gene is TRBJ1-1, the V gene TRBV7-9, with unresolved D. CDR3 length: 14 amino acids. V lost 2 bases and J lost 4, with 11 bases in between. CDR1 is SEHNR, CDR2 FQNEAQ, per germline (reference sequence).

The chain uses TRBV5-5 and TRBJ1-5, with D possibly matching TRBD1 (6 bases). The length of the CDR3 is 16 residues. Germline loops: CDR1 SGHKS, CDR2 YYEKEE (reference sequence). The V and J ends lost 1 base and 5 bases respectively, with 16 bases between them. The CDR3 region is CASSLLGGLTHQPQHF. DNA of the CDR3: TGTGCCAGCAGCTTGTTGGGGGGGCTCACCCATCAGCCCCAGCATTTT.

The rearrangement links TRBV5-1 to TRBJ2-7; TRBD1 matches 11 bases. This CDR3 is built from 15 residues. Losses at the gene ends were 4 bases for V and 5 bases for J; bases not matched to a gene: 8. Germline V gives CDR1 SGHRS, CDR2 YFSETQ. The CDR3 region has the DNA TGCGCCAGCAGCGGACAGGGGGCGCTTGCCCACGAGCAGTACTTC. It specifies CASSGQGALAHEQYF.

CDR3 nucleotide sequence: TGTGCCAGCAGCTTATCCCCGAATGAGCAGTTCTTC. Encoded protein: CASSLSPNEQFF. The V gene is TRBV7-2, the J gene TRBJ2-1; D remains unclear. Trimming removed 2 bases from V and 7 bases from J, with 6 bases in between. The germline CDR1 and CDR2 sequences are SGHTA and FQGNSA. This CDR3 contains 12 residues.

This clone was picked up a small number of times. CDR3 DNA sequence: TGTGCCAGCAGCGTAAACCTACGGGAGACCCAGTACTTC. Its translation: CASSVNLRETQYF. V gene TRBV9 combines with J gene TRBJ2-5; no definite D call. CDR3 length: 13 amino acids. CDR1 SGDLS and CDR2 YYNGEE come from the germline V gene. V lost 1 base to trimming and J lost 5 bases, with 9 bases between them. The variable domain in full, with the rest retrieved from reference TRBV9 and TRBJ2-5, is DSGVTQTPKHLITATGQRVTLRCSPRSGDLSVYWYQQSLDQGLQFLIQYYNGEERAKGNILERFSAQQFPDLHSELNLSSLELGDSALYFCASSVNLRETQYFGPGTRLLVL.

J is TRBJ1-2 and V is TRBV11-2, with D perhaps matching TRBD1 (5 bases). V dropped 6 bases and J dropped 9 bases, with 17 bases sitting between them. Germline CDR1 reads SGHAT; CDR2 reads FQNNGV. This CDR3 spans 13 amino acids. The DNA of the CDR3 is TGTGCCAGCAGTCCAACAGGAGTGGGTAGCTACACCTTC. This codes for CASSPTGVGSYTF.

The rearrangement uses TRBV10-3 and TRBJ1-1, with a weak D call TRBD1 (6 bases). Trimming took 7 bases from V and 1 from J, leaving 13 bases between them. The CDR3 consists of 14 residues. CDR1 and CDR2 (germline): ENHRY, SYGVKD. The CDR3 loop is CAITKDSSNTEAFF. The CDR3 DNA follows: TGTGCCATCACCAAGGACAGCTCGAACACTGAAGCTTTCTTT.

The chain has TRBV29-1 and TRBJ1-1, with D possibly TRBD1 on 5 matching bases. The germline gives CDR1 SQVTM, CDR2 ANQGSEA. CDR3 length: 13 amino acids. V dropped 8 bases and J dropped 3 bases, with 16 bases sitting between them. The CDR3 loop is CSSLQDLHTEAFF. CDR3 sequence (DNA): TGCAGCTCCCTACAGGACCTCCACACTGAAGCTTTCTTT.

This clone was counted a few times. The chain couples TRBV7-9 to TRBJ1-2, with D unresolved. Trimming removed 7 bases from V and 7 bases from J, with 25 bases in between. Germline V gives CDR1 SEHNR, CDR2 FQNEAQ (reference sequence). This CDR3 has 16 amino acids. For the CDR3, the DNA is TGTGCCAGCACCCCACGCTCGGGCAGCCCAGGAGGTGGCTACACCTTC. This translates into CASTPRSGSPGGGYTF.

The chain links TRBV4-2 to TRBJ1-2; perhaps TRBD1 as D (6 bases). The CDR3 is 16 residues long. CDR1 is LGHNA, CDR2 YNFKEQ, per germline. V lost 3 bases, J lost 0 bases, and 14 bases lay in between. CDR3 sequence: CASSQVTGRSNYGYTF. The CDR3 coding sequence is TGTGCCAGCAGCCAGGTGACAGGAAGATCTAACTATGGCTACACCTTC.

The chain combines TRBV29-1 with TRBJ2-3; 11 positions agree with TRBD1. Looked up from germline, CDR1 is SQVTM and CDR2 is ANQGSEA. CDR3 length: 13 amino acids. With V trimmed by 7 bases and J by 6 bases, 6 bases remained unmatched. The CDR3 sequence is CSAGQGAGDTQYF. The CDR3 region has the DNA TGCAGCGCTGGACAGGGGGCAGGGGATACGCAGTATTTT.

The rearrangement uses TRBV4-1 and TRBJ2-3; D possibly corresponds to TRBD2 (6 bases). V lost 0 bases, J lost 6 bases, and 10 bases lay in between. In germline, CDR1 is MGHRA, CDR2 YSYEKL. The CDR3 is 14 amino acids. Written as DNA, the CDR3 is TGCGCCAGCAGCCAAGAGGGACTCATCGATACGCAGTATTTT. This translates into CASSQEGLIDTQYF.

The chain uses TRBV4-3 and TRBJ1-1; D may be TRBD1 (5 bases). This CDR3 region has 15 residues. Trimming took off 5 bases at V and 5 bases at J, with 18 bases between the two ends. Germline V gene lookup returns CDR1 LGHNA and CDR2 YSLEER. CDR3 in amino acids: CASSGLKGAGTEAFF. In nucleotides, the CDR3 is TGCGCCAGCAGCGGGTTAAAAGGGGCTGGGACTGAAGCTTTCTTT.

This chain's CDR3 is CASSEARSSPLHF. For the CDR3, the DNA is TGTGCCAGCAGTGAAGCGCGGAGTTCACCCCTCCACTTT. The V gene is TRBV6-1, the J gene TRBJ1-6; D not resolved. The CDR3 extends over 13 amino acids. Germline V gene lookup returns CDR1 MNHNS and CDR2 SASEGT. The V end was cut by 0 bases, the J end by 9 bases, with 6 bases between.

The CDR3 protein is CASSQAGTDSEAFF. CDR3 sequence (DNA): TGTGCCAGCTCGCAGGCCGGGACAGATAGTGAAGCTTTCTTT. The gene calls are TRBV18 and TRBJ1-1; 7 bases match TRBD1. V shed 6 bases, J shed 7 bases, and the junction held 11 bases outside the gene matches. Germline loops: CDR1 KGHSH, CDR2 LQKENI. The CDR3 loop spans 14 amino acids.

This clone has only one observation. The rearrangement uses TRBV4-3 and TRBJ1-6; the match to TRBD1 covers 9 bases. Trimming at V came to 4 bases and at J to 9 bases, leaving 13 bases not matched to a gene. Per germline, CDR1 LGHNA and CDR2 YSLEER. The CDR3 totals 17 residues. The CDR3, as DNA: TGCGCCAGCAGCCGAGATCCTCCGGGACAGGGAGGTTCACCCCTCCACTTT. It translates to CASSRDPPGQGGSPLHF.

The V gene is TRBV2, the J gene TRBJ1-6; tentatively, D is TRBD1 (5 bases). Deletions cut 6 bases from V and 8 bases from J, with 14 bases between. Germline V gene sequence: CDR1 SNHLY, CDR2 FYNNEI. The CDR3 is 14 amino acids. The CDR3 region is CASRSGGAHSPLHF. The CDR3 nucleotides read TGTGCCAGCAGGTCAGGTGGGGCCCATTCACCCCTCCACTTT.

J is TRBJ2-1 and V is TRBV7-2; a weak D match, TRBD2 (5 bases). V was shortened by 4 bases and J by 6 bases, with 10 bases between the two germline ends. Germline V gene lookup returns CDR1 SGHTA and CDR2 FQGNSA. This CDR3 is built from 13 residues. CDR3 loop: CASSSNSGNEQFF. The CDR3 nucleotides are TGTGCCAGCAGCTCTAACAGCGGCAATGAGCAGTTCTTC.

The chain combines TRBV7-9 with TRBJ2-1; possible D gene TRBD1, 5 bases. With 2 bases removed from V and 8 bases from J, the gap between germline ends came to 10 bases. CDR3 size: 13 residues. The germline V gene has CDR1 SEHNR and CDR2 FQNEAQ (reference sequence). In DNA form, the CDR3 reads TGTGCCAGCAGCTTACAGGGTGGTTATGAGCAGTTCTTC. Amino acids: CASSLQGGYEQFF.

CDR3 sequence (DNA): TGTGCCATCCGGGGGGTAGGGACTGAAGCTTTCTTT. This translates into CAIRGVGTEAFF. The genes are TRBV10-3 and TRBJ1-1; maybe TRBD1 (5 bases). Deletions cut 8 bases from V and 5 bases from J, with 12 bases between. Germline CDR1 and CDR2: ENHRY and SYGVKD. The CDR3 is made up of 12 amino acids.

V is TRBV28 and J is TRBJ1-1; D gene uncertain. V was shortened by 7 bases and J by 2 bases, with 14 bases between the two germline ends. The germline V gene has CDR1 MDHEN and CDR2 SYDVKM. This CDR3 contains 14 residues. The CDR3 DNA sequence: TGTGCCAGCACCGAGGTGGCAGTTAACACTGAAGCTTTCTTT. Its protein product is CASTEVAVNTEAFF. Full variable domain (missing parts from reference TRBV28 and TRBJ1-1): DVKVTQSSRYLVKRTGEKVFLECVQDMDHENMFWYRQDPGLGLRLIYFSYDVKMKEKGDIPEGYSVSREKKERFSLILESASTNQTSMYLCASTEVAVNTEAFFGQGTRLTVV.

The chain employs TRBV29-1 and TRBJ1-4; D ambiguous. Trimming removed 5 bases from V and 1 base from J, with 8 bases in between. This CDR3 has 13 residues. Looked up from germline, CDR1 is SQVTM and CDR2 is ANQGSEA. The CDR3 region is CSVLGLTNEKLFF. CDR3 nucleotide sequence: TGCAGCGTTCTAGGTTTAACTAATGAAAAACTGTTTTTT. The variable domain in full, completed from reference TRBV29-1 and TRBJ1-4, reads SAVISQKPSRDICQRGTSLTIQCQVDSQVTMMFWYRQQPGQSLTLIATANQGSEATYESGFVIDKFPISRPNLTFSTLTVSNMSPEDSSIYLCSVLGLTNEKLFFGSGTQLSVL.

This clone showed up just once. The chain combines TRBV9 with TRBJ1-6; TRBD1 might be the D (6 bases). The V gene's germline CDR1 is SGDLS and CDR2 YYNGEE. The CDR3 is 15 amino acids. Trimming shortened V by 3 bases and J by 10 bases, and 17 bases separated the two germline ends. Here the CDR3 reads CASSATTGHRSPLHF. Written as DNA, the CDR3 is TGTGCCAGCAGCGCGACGACAGGTCACCGGTCACCCCTCCACTTT.

This clone was recorded once. The chain links TRBV10-3 to TRBJ1-6; 10 bases are shared with TRBD1. The CDR3 consists of 15 residues. Germline-derived CDR1 and CDR2 are ENHRY and SYGVKD. Germline trimming cut 6 bases from V and 9 bases from J; bases unmatched to any gene: 8. The DNA of the CDR3 is TGTGCCATCAGCGACGGGACAGGGGATGCTTCACCCCTCCACTTT. This encodes CAISDGTGDASPLHF.

The chain employs TRBV5-6 and TRBJ1-6, with D tentatively TRBD1 (5 bases). The germline V and J ends were trimmed by 1 base and 10 bases, with 9 bases remaining between them. The V gene's germline CDR1 is SGHDT and CDR2 YYEEEE. The CDR3 sequence is 13 residues long. The CDR3 DNA sequence: TGTGCCAGCAGCTTGTGGGGGGAATCACCCCTCCACTTT. This sequence encodes CASSLWGESPLHF.

The V and J genes are TRBV7-8 and TRBJ1-2; possible D gene TRBD1, 5 bases. Germline V lookup: CDR1 SGHVS, CDR2 FQNEAQ. The V and J ends lost 3 bases and 0 bases respectively, with 14 bases between them. The CDR3 consists of 16 residues. The CDR3 protein is CASSFQTVQTNYGYTF. CDR3 DNA sequence: TGTGCCAGCAGCTTTCAGACAGTACAAACTAACTATGGCTACACCTTC.

The chain employs TRBV18 and TRBJ2-7; D is unclear. The CDR3 consists of 14 residues. Germline V gene data show CDR1 as KGHSH and CDR2 as LQKENI. Trimming removed 2 bases from V and 1 base from J, with 9 bases in between. Here the CDR3 DNA reads TGTGCCAGCTCACCAGGGCGCCGTTCCTACGAGCAGTACGTC. This encodes CASSPGRRSYEQYV.